This T cell receptor beta chain was documented in a study of shared clonotypes between healthy human individuals. Sequencing was performed with immunoSEQ multiplex PCR; in TCRdb, only in-frame clones are kept and a portion is missing. Of over 2 million clones in the sample, roughly 94% were seen once. V dropped 3 bases and J dropped 5 bases, with 16 bases sitting between them. The CDR3 is made up of 14 amino acids. Germline V gene sequence: CDR1 SQVTM, CDR2 ANQGSEA. The chain is built from TRBV29-1 and TRBJ2-5; no clear D gene. The TCR sequence derives from a man aged 18-30 years in good health. The sample consisted of naive CD4+ T cells sorted from blood. Subset in this sample: CD45RA+ positively selected. The CDR3 is CSVDLVGLGETQYF. The DNA of the CDR3 is TGCAGCGTTGACCTCGTCGGATTGGGGGAGACCCAGTACTTC.